What follows describes a single T cell receptor beta chain. The data derive from a study of blood T cell repertoires in COVID-19. Study-wide context: The samples span acute and convalescent COVID-19 from the United States, Italy and Spain. PBMCs, B-cell-depleted T cells, or T cells provided the cDNA or gDNA that made up the material.

Methods used by the authors: For nucleated cells, counts were estimated from reference gene primer amplification. Libraries were prepared by immunoSEQ multiplex PCR; TCRdb keeps only in-frame clonotypes and omits some of them. The DNA was the basis for D and trimming; V, J and clone size are from that table. The sample has 250,000 to 350,000 clones; roughly 86% are singletons. This clonotype originated in a woman aged 45-65 years who had recovered from COVID-19. Sequencing was carried out using peripheral blood.

CDR3 DNA: TGTGCCTGGGGACAGGGGCTATCTGGGGCCAACGTCCTGACTTTC. Its translation is CAWGQGLSGANVLTF. The chain recombines TRBV30 with TRBJ2-6; 9 bases line up with TRBD1. CDR3 size: 15 residues. CDR1 and CDR2 (germline): GTSNPN, SVGIG (reference sequence). With 5 bases clipped from V and 1 base from J, the junction kept 3 bases outside the gene matches. Looking up the rest from reference TRBV30 and TRBJ2-6 gives the full variable domain: SQTIHQWPATLVQPVGSPLSLECTVEGTSNPNLYWYRQAAGRGLQLLFYSVGIGQISSEVPQNLSASRPQDRQFILSSKKLLLSDSGFYLCAWGQGLSGANVLTFGAGSRLTVL.